Listed here is a single TCR beta chain. Its antigen remains unknown. These data belong to a study of T cell repertoires in cytomegalovirus infection. TCRdb reprocessed the reads with MiXCR, giving one entry per CDR3 protein. The sample consists of about 310,000 distinct CDR3 sequences, around 25% of them appearing once. Broader study findings: HLA-C-restricted CMV clonotypes gave the most frequent clonotype in two of eight donors.

The sample in question was cultured PBMCs, obtained from culture after CMV antigen stimulation. The clonotype comes from a human donor in good health (CMV status not recorded). Some clones in this sample may be carry-over from other donors' samples.

The CDR3 DNA follows: TGTGCCAGCAGTCGGCCGGGACAGGGGGCAGATACGCAGTATTTT. It translates to CASSRPGQGADTQYF. The rearrangement joins TRBV28 to TRBJ2-3, with 11 bases fitting TRBD1. There are 15 residues in the CDR3. Germline V CDR1 and CDR2: MDHEN, SYDVKM. V was clipped by 5 bases and J by 4 bases; unmatched bases: 5. The whole variable domain, filled in from reference TRBV28 and TRBJ2-3, reads DVKVTQSSRYLVKRTGEKVFLECVQDMDHENMFWYRQDPGLGLRLIYFSYDVKMKEKGDIPEGYSVSREKKERFSLILESASTNQTSMYLCASSRPGQGADTQYFGPGTRLTVL.